One and the same sample provided the 4 T cell receptor beta chains below, sequenced in a study of cytomegalovirus exposure and HLA in healthy donors. The PCR employed 60 Vbeta primers together with 13 Jbeta primers. Data came from immunoSEQ multiplex PCR; TCRdb stores just in-frame clones and leaves some out. The sample has over 85,000 clones, roughly 66% seen once. The sample taken for sequencing was PBMCs. Receptor source: a man younger than 45 in good health and CMV-seronegative.

This chain connects TRBV18 to TRBJ2-1; 8 nucleotides align to TRBD1. The V segment lost 5 bases and the J segment 5 bases; nucleotides outside the gene matches: 8. CDR3 length: 15 amino acids. Germline V gives CDR1 KGHSH, CDR2 LQKENI. The CDR3 nucleotides are TGTGCCAGCTCAGCATCTCACAGGGGGAACAATGAGCAGTTCTTC. Translating it yields CASSASHRGNNEQFF.

The chain is built from TRBV6-1 and TRBJ2-5, with 8 bases aligning to TRBD2. Germline V gives CDR1 MNHNS, CDR2 SASEGT. CDR3 length: 14 residues. V was clipped by 6 bases and J by 1 base; unmatched bases: 4. The CDR3 DNA reads as TGTGCCAGCAGCGCCGGGACTAGCCAAGAGACCCAGTACTTC. The encoded protein is CASSAGTSQETQYF.

This clone has more than one count but fewer than ten. The J gene is TRBJ2-2, the V gene TRBV19; 8 nucleotides line up with TRBD1. J gave up 5 bases and V 5 bases, and 7 bases lay outside the gene matches. CDR1 and CDR2 from the germline V gene are LNHDA and SQIVND (reference sequence). The CDR3 covers 15 residues. The CDR3 bases are TGTGCCAGTAGTGCTCCAGGGGGCAGAACCGGGGAGCTGTTTTTT. It is translated as CASSAPGGRTGELFF.

This chain joins TRBV5-4 and TRBJ2-5; weak D call: TRBD2 (7 bases). Germline CDR1 reads SGHNT; CDR2 reads YYREEE (reference sequence). The length of the CDR3 is 15 residues. V was cut by 0 bases and J by 2 bases, with 11 bases left in between. The CDR3 here is CASSLGRGPQETQYF. In nucleotides, the CDR3 is TGTGCCAGCAGCTTGGGGCGGGGGCCACAAGAGACCCAGTACTTC.